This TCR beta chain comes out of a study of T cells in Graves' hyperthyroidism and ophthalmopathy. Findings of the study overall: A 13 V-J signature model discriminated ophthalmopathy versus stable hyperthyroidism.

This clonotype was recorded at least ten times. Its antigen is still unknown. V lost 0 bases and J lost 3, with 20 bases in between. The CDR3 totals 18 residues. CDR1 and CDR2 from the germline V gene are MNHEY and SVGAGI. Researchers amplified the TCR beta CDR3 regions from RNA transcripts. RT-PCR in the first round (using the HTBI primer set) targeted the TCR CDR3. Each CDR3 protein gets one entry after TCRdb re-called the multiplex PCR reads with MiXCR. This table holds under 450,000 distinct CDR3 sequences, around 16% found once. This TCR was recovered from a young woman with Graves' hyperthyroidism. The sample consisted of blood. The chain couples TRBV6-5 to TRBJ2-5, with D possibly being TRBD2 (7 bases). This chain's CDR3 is CASSYSVDTGGGEETQYF. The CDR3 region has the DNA TGTGCCAGCAGTTACTCCGTTGATACTGGGGGGGGCGAAGAGACCCAGTACTTC.